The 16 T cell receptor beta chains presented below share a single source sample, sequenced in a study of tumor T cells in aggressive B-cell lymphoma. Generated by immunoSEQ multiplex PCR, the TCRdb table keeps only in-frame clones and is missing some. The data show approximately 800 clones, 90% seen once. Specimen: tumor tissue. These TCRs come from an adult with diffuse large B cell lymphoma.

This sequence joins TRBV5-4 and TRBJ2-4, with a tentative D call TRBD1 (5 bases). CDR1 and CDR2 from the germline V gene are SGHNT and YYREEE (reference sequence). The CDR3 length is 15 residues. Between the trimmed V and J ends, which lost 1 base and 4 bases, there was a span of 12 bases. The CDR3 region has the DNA TGTGCCAGCAGCTTGCGAACAGGAGATAAAAACATTCAGTACTTC. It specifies CASSLRTGDKNIQYF.

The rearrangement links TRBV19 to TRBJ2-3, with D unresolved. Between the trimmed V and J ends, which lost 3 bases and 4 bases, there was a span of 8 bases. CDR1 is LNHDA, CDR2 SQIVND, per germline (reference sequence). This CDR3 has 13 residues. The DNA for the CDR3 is TGTGCCAGTAGTATGATCCGGGCAGATACGCAGTATTTT. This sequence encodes CASSMIRADTQYF.

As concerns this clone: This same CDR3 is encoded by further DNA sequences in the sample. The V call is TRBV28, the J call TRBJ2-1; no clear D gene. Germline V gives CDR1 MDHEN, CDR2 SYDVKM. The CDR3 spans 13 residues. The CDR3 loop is CAGRNLKMNEQFF. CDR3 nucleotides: TGTGCTGGCAGGAACCTTAAAATGAATGAGCAGTTCTTC.

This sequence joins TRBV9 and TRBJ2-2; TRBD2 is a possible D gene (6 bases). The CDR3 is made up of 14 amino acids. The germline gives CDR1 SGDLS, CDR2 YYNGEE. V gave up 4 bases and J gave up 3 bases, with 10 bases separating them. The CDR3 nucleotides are TGTGCCAGCAGCCGGGACTCCTACACCGGGGAGCTGTTTTTT. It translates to CASSRDSYTGELFF.

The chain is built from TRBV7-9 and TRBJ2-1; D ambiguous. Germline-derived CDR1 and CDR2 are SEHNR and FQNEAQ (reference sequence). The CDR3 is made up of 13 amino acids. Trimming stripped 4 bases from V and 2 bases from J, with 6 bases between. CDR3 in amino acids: CASSSRTYNEQFF. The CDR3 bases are TGTGCCAGCAGCTCGAGAACCTACAATGAGCAGTTCTTC.

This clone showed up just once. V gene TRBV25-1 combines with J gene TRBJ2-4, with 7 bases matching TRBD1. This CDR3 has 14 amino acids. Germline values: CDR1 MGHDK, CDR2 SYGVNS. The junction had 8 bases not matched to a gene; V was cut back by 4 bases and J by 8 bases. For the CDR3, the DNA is TGTGCCAGCAGTGCCGCAGGGGGTGCTGACATTCAGTACTTC. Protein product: CASSAAGGADIQYF.

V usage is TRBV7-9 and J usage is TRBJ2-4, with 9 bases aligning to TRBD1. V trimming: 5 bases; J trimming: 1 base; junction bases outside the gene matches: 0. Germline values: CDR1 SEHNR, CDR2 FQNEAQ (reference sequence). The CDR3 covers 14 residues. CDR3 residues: CASSTGGAKNIQYF. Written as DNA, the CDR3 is TGTGCCAGCAGCACAGGGGGCGCCAAAAACATTCAGTACTTC. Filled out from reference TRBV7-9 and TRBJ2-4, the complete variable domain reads DTGVSQNPRHKITKRGQNVTFRCDPISEHNRLYWYRQTLGQGPEFLTYFQNEAQLEKSRLLSDRFSAERPKGSFSTLEIQRTEQGDSAMYLCASSTGGAKNIQYFGAGTRLSVL.

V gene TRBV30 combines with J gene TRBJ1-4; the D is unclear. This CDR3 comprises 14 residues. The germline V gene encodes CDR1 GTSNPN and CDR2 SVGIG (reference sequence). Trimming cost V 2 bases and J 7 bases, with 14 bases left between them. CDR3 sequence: CAWSHRQEGEKLFF. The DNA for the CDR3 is TGTGCCTGGAGTCACAGACAAGAGGGTGAAAAACTGTTTTTT.

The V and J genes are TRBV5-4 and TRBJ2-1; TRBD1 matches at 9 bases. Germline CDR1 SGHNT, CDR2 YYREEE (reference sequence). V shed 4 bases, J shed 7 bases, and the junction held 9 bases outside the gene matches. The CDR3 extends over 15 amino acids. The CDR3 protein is CASSNVQGARNEQFF. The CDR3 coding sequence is TGTGCCAGCAGCAACGTACAGGGGGCGCGGAATGAGCAGTTCTTC.

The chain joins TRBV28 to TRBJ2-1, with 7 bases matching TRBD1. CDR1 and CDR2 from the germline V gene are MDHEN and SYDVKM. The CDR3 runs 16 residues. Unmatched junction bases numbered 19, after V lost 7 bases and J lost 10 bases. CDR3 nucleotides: TGTGCCAGCACTTTCCTTCCCGGGACAGCTCTAGCCGAGCAGTTCTTC. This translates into CASTFLPGTALAEQFF. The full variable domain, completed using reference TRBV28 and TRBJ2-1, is DVKVTQSSRYLVKRTGEKVFLECVQDMDHENMFWYRQDPGLGLRLIYFSYDVKMKEKGDIPEGYSVSREKKERFSLILESASTNQTSMYLCASTFLPGTALAEQFFGPGTRLTVL.

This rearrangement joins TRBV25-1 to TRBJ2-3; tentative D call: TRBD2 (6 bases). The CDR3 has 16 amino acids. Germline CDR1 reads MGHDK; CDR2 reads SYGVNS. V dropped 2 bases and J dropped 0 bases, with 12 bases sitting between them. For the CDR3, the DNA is TGTGCCAGCAGTGAACCTACTAGCCCGAGCACAGATACGCAGTATTTT. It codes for CASSEPTSPSTDTQYF.

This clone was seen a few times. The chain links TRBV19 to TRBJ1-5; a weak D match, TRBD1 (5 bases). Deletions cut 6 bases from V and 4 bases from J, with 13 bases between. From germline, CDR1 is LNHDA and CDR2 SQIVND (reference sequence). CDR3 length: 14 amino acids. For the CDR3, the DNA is TGTGCCAGTAGAAGTGACAGCTCTAATCAGCCCCAGCATTTT. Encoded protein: CASRSDSSNQPQHF.

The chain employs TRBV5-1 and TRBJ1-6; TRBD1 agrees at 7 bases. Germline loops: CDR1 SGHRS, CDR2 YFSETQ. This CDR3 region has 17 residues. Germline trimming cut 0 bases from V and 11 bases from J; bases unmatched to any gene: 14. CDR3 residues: CASSLDSPGTAFPPLHF. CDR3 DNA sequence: TGCGCCAGCAGCTTGGACTCCCCCGGGACAGCCTTTCCACCCCTCCACTTT. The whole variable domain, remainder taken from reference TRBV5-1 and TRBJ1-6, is KAGVTQTPRYLIKTRGQQVTLSCSPISGHRSVSWYQQTPGQGLQFLFEYFSETQRNKGNFPGRFSGRQFSNSRSEMNVSTLELGDSALYLCASSLDSPGTAFPPLHFGNGTRLTVT.

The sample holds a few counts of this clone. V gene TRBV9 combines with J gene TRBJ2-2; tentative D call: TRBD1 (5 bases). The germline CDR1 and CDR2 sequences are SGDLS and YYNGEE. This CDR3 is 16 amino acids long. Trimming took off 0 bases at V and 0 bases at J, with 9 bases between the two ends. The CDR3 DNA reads TGTGCCAGCAGCGTAGAGGGGCAGCCGAACACCGGGGAGCTGTTTTTT. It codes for CASSVEGQPNTGELFF.

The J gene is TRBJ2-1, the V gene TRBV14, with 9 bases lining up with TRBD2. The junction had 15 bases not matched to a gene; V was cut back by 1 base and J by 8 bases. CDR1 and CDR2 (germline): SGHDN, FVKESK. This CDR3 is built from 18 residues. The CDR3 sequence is CASSQVLSGGGAIYEQFF. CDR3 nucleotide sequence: TGTGCCAGCAGCCAAGTCCTAAGTGGCGGGGGGGCGATCTATGAGCAGTTCTTC.

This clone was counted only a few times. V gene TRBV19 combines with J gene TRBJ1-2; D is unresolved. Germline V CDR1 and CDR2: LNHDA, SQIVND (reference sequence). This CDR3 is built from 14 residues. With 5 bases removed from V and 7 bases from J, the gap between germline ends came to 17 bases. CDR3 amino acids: CASSEDNYNSGYTF. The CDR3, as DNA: TGTGCCAGTAGTGAAGACAATTACAACAGTGGCTACACCTTC.